This T cell receptor (beta chain) stems from a study of cytomegalovirus exposure and HLA in healthy donors. Study results and caveats: In a later analysis, at a false discovery rate of 0.05, 15,000 to 20,000 TCR beta sequences matched HLA alleles. TCR beta sequences reportedly predicted most subjects' HLA-A and HLA-B alleles accurately. Among TCR beta chains of equal frequency, HLA-associated ones were more clonally expanded in a later analysis.

As for this clone: Its antigen is not known.

The PCR made use of 60 Vbeta and 13 Jbeta primers. Generated by immunoSEQ multiplex PCR, the TCRdb table keeps only in-frame clones and is missing some. The sample has 140,000 or so clones; approximately 80% are singletons. Germline V CDR1 and CDR2: SQVTM, ANQGSEA. Trimming shortened V by 7 bases and J by 7 bases, and 16 bases separated the two germline ends. The CDR3 totals 12 residues. The source of this sequence is a woman aged 40 to 50 in good health and CMV-seropositive. Material for sequencing was PBMCs. The V and J genes are TRBV29-1 and TRBJ1-2; the D gene is possibly TRBD1 (6 bases). CDR3 sequence (DNA): TGCAGCGCCCAGGACAGTATTGGTGGCTACACCTTC. Amino acid sequence: CSAQDSIGGYTF. Filled out from reference TRBV29-1 and TRBJ1-2, the complete variable domain reads SAVISQKPSRDICQRGTSLTIQCQVDSQVTMMFWYRQQPGQSLTLIATANQGSEATYESGFVIDKFPISRPNLTFSTLTVSNMSPEDSSIYLCSAQDSIGGYTFGSGTRLTVV.